Given below is one T cell receptor beta chain in context. The antigen is not known. The data originate from a study of shared clonotypes between healthy human individuals. The naive CD8 fraction comprised CD45RO-negative cells positively selected for CCR7 and excluded terminally differentiated effector memory CD45RA+ cells. The CDR3 consists of 10 residues. In germline, CDR1 is SGHTA, CDR2 FQGNSA. V was pared by 4 bases and J by 6 bases, with 3 bases between. Using approximately 200 ng DNA, some 30,000 T cell genomes, the sorted-subset replicate PCRs were run. The repertoire was sequenced with immunoSEQ multiplex PCR; TCRdb's copy has only in-frame clones and lacks some. The top ten clones hold about 0.11% of a sample with around 620,000 clones, roughly 95% of them seen once. Study outcomes and limitations: Blood was the only sampled material, and tissue repertoires likely differ. Enrolling few donors narrowed the genetic and exposure-history diversity that was represented.

Input material: naive CD8+ T cells sorted from blood. The TCR comes from a woman aged 25 to 39 in good health. The V gene is TRBV7-2, the J gene TRBJ1-2; D not resolved. The DNA for the CDR3 is TGTGCCAGCAGCTCTAATGGCTACACCTTC. Protein sequence: CASSSNGYTF.